This T cell receptor (beta chain) is from a study of neoadjuvant nivolumab and ipilimumab in lung cancer. Background on the study: Nivolumab 3 mg/kg was given days 1, 15 and 29, plus ipilimumab 1 mg/kg day 1 in combination.

This clone occurred once. Its antigen remains unknown. This CDR3 has 15 amino acids. From germline, CDR1 is SNHLY and CDR2 FYNNEI. V was shortened by 7 bases and J by 3 bases, with 18 bases between the two germline ends. Generated by immunoSEQ multiplex PCR, the TCRdb table keeps only in-frame clones and is missing some. Found here are fewer than 30,000 clones, roughly four fifths of them singletons; the top ten hold 7% to 10%. Findings and limits, study-wide: TCR richness and clonality were higher in tumors than adjacent uninvolved lung. TCR receptors were sequenced in few samples.

The sample was tumor tissue, taken after neoadjuvant nivolumab, alone or with ipilimumab, at or shortly before surgery. This chain uses TRBV2 with TRBJ1-1, with a possible D match to TRBD1 (5 bases). This clonotype was obtained from an adult with non-small cell lung cancer. DNA of the CDR3: TGTGCCAGCACAGCAGGACACGGGGAGGACACTGAAGCTTTCTTT. It codes for CASTAGHGEDTEAFF.